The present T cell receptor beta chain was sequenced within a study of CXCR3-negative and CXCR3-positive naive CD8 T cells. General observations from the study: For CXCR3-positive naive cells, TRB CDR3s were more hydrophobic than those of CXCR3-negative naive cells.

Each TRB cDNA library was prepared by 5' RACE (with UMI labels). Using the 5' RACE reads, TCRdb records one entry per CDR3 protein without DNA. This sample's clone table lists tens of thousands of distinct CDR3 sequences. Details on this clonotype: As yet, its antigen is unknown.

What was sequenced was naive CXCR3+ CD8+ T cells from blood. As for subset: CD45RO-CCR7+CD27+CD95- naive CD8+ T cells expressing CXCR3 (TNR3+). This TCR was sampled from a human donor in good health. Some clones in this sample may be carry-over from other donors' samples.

This chain's CDR3 is CSVAGQGIGELFF. The chain links TRBV29-1 to TRBJ2-2; no DNA is available, so the TRBD1 call from TCRdb remains unchecked. The CDR3 runs 13 residues. Germline V lookup: CDR1 SQVTM, CDR2 ANQGSEA.